This T cell receptor beta chain was captured by sequencing in a study of blood T cell repertoires in COVID-19 (dated by TCRdb to the early 2020s). For the wider study: Samples covering the acute and convalescent phases of COVID-19 were provided by collaborators in the United States, Italy and Spain. The prospective study material was composed of cDNA or gDNA derived from T cells, B-cell-depleted T cells, or PBMCs. The dataset comprised deeply sampled blood TCRbeta repertoires from subjects exposed to, actively infected with, or recovered from COVID-19. A freely available public database, intended as a resource for researchers studying the immune response to SARS-CoV-2, is where the repertoires were released. Samples were obtained from the ongoing ImmuneRACE study (first 160 participants) and from approximately 1,200 subjects provided by 6 global collaborators. Sample metadata almost always included a de-identified subject ID, COVID-19 status, age in years and sex. Where HLA class I and class II types were available, the types were taken from metadata supplied by the sample provider, not from assay-based typing.

What the research found in general, with its limitations: The quantity of clinical and demographic metadata differed by source and by participant and was supplied without curation.

Whole blood was collected in K2EDTA tubes by collaborating institutions according to the institutions' own protocols. Collaborator samples were shipped for TCRbeta analysis as frozen whole blood, isolated PBMCs, or DNA extracted from either sample type. CDR1 and CDR2 (SGHAT, FQDESV) derive from the germline V gene (reference sequence). Including cysteine and phenylalanine, the CDR3 has 15 amino acids. The entry retains the CDR3 DNA only, 45 bases that are in frame from base 1. Trimmed from V: 5 bases; trimmed from J: 7 bases; junction bases lacking a gene match: 13. Notes on this clone: Its antigen remains unidentified. No quality values exist for individual bases; no much larger clone is one base distant.

TCRbeta CDR3 regions were amplified from genomic DNA by means of the immunoSEQ Assay, a bias-controlled multiplex PCR. Per the authors' processing: Nucleated cell counts per sample were estimated from amplification of reference gene primers within the assay. Sequence reads were collapsed and filtered to measure the absolute abundance of every unique TCRbeta CDR3 rearrangement. For each sample, productive Simpson clonality was calculated by taking the square root of Simpson's diversity index across productive rearrangements. The clones in this table, taken by TCRdb from immuneACCESS, are in-frame only. Not every clone is retained; where verified, under half of the shortfall comes from an unresolved V gene, and the cause of the rest is unknown. The D gene and trimming were derived from the DNA, and the V and J assignments and clone size from that table. This sample has some 300,000 clones in its table, and around four fifths of those were observed once. The ten biggest clones cover about 4% of the sample.

The sample comprised peripheral blood. Recombination connected TRBV11-1 to TRBJ1-2; 7 of the junction bases match TRBD1. The receptor was derived from a woman aged 50 to 60 with active or convalescent COVID-19. The nucleotides read TGTGCCAGCAGCAGGCCCGGGACAGAAGCGGTTGGCTACACCTTC. Its translation reads: CASSRPGTEAVGYTF.